This T cell receptor beta chain is from a study of blood T cell repertoires in COVID-19. Across the whole study: In each case, the material was cDNA or gDNA derived from T cells, B-cell-depleted T cells, or PBMCs.

This CDR3 spans 13 amino acids. Germline V gene sequence: CDR1 SQVTM, CDR2 ANQGSEA. V was pared by 4 bases and J by 3 bases, with 9 bases between. The protocol was immunoSEQ multiplex PCR, while the TCRdb copy is restricted to in-frame clones and leaves out a portion. This table holds roughly 170,000 clones, roughly 80% found once. The gene calls are TRBV29-1 and TRBJ2-2; D may be TRBD2 (6 bases). The TCR was taken from a woman between 35 and 50 years old with acute COVID-19. The sequencing sample was made of PBMCs or T cells enriched from blood (not recorded which). CDR3: CSVVAGHTGELFF. Here the CDR3 DNA reads TGCAGCGTTGTGGCGGGACACACCGGGGAGCTGTTTTTT.